The present T cell receptor (beta chain) was sequenced within a study of blood T cell repertoires in COVID-19 (dated by TCRdb to about 2020). Study-level background: Samples from collaborators originated in the United States, Italy and Spain and spanned both the acute and convalescent phases of COVID-19. The material from the prospective study consisted of cDNA or gDNA derived from T cells, B-cell-depleted T cells, or PBMCs. The dataset comprised deeply sampled blood TCRbeta repertoires from subjects exposed to, actively infected with, or recovered from COVID-19. A freely available public database, intended as a resource for researchers studying the immune response to SARS-CoV-2, is where the repertoires were released. Samples were obtained from the ongoing ImmuneRACE study (first 160 participants) and from 950 to 1,500 subjects provided by 6 global collaborators. Sample metadata almost always included a de-identified subject ID, COVID-19 status, age in years and sex. Where available, HLA class I and class II types were obtained from metadata supplied by the sample provider rather than from assay-based typing.

Broad study findings and their caveats: The amount of clinical and demographic metadata varied by source and participant and was provided uncurated.

Whole blood was collected in K2EDTA tubes by collaborating institutions according to the institutions' own protocols. Collaborator samples were shipped for TCRbeta analysis as frozen whole blood, isolated PBMCs, or DNA extracted from either sample type. Regarding this clone: This receptor's antigen is unknown. No much larger clone is present one base from it, and per-base qualities are unavailable.

Compared with germline, V lacks 0 bases and J lacks 7 bases; bases without a gene match: 9. Reading the germline V gene gives CDR1 SGDLS and CDR2 YYNGEE. From cysteine to phenylalanine, the CDR3 is 17 amino acids long. Only the CDR3 portion is preserved as DNA: 51 bases, with reading frame beginning at the first base. TCRbeta CDR3 regions were amplified from genomic DNA by means of the immunoSEQ Assay, a bias-controlled multiplex PCR. The study's own analysis went as follows. Nucleated cell counts per sample were estimated from amplification of reference gene primers within the assay. To quantify the absolute abundance of each unique TCRbeta CDR3 rearrangement, sequence reads were collapsed and filtered. For each sample, productive Simpson clonality was calculated as the square root of Simpson's diversity index over productive rearrangements. Entries here come from immuneACCESS through TCRdb and include only in-frame sequences with V and J called. Some clones fail to appear in such tables; in the studies checked, an unresolved V gene covers under half of the shortfall, and the cause of the remainder is unknown. Clone size and the V and J calls come from that table; the DNA yielded D and trimming. For this sample there are around 100,000 clones; 85% appear just once. The ten largest clones represent more than 1.5% of the sample.

The clonotype was recovered from a woman aged 70-85 years with active or convalescent COVID-19. This sequence uses TRBV9 and TRBJ2-1; TRBD2 agrees with 11 junctional bases. The sequencing input was peripheral blood. Here is the DNA: TGTGCCAGCAGCGTAGAGGTTAGCGGGGGGGCCGGTAATGAGCAGTTCTTC. It translates to CASSVEVSGGAGNEQFF. The CDR3 plus the reference TRBV9 and TRBJ2-1 genes for the other parts give the full variable domain: DSGVTQTPKHLITATGQRVTLRCSPRSGDLSVYWYQQSLDQGLQFLIQYYNGEERAKGNILERFSAQQFPDLHSELNLSSLELGDSALYFCASSVEVSGGAGNEQFFGPGTRLTVL.